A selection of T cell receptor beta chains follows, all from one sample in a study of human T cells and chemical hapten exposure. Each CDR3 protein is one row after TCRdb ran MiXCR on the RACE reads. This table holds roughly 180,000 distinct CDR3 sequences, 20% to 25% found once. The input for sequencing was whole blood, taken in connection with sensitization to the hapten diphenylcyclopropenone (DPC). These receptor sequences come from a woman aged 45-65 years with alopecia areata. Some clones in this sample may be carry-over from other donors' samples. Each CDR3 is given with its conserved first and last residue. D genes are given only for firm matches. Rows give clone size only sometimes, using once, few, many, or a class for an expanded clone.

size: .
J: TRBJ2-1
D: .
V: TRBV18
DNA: TGTGCCAGCTCACTGGACCATTTTTTCTACAATGAGCAGTTCTTC
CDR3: CASSLDHFFYNEQFF

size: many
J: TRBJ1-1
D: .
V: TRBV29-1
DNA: TGCAGCCTACAGGCCAAACCTAACACTGAAGCTTTCTTT
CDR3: CSLQAKPNTEAFF

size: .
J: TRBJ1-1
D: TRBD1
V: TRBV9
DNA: TGTGCCAGCAGCGTAAGGGGACAGGGTGAAGCTTTCTTT
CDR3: CASSVRGQGEAFF

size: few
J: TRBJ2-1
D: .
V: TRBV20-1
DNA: TGCAGTGCTTTCCCGGGGACTGGGCAGTGGGAGCAGTTCTTC
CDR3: CSAFPGTGQWEQFF

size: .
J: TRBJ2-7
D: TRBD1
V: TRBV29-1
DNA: TGCAGCGTCTCGGACAGGGGGATCTACGAGCAGTACTTC
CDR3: CSVSDRGIYEQYF

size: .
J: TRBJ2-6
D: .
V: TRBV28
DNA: TGTGCCAGCAGTTTTTGGGGGATTGGAGGAACCCGGGGGGCCAACGTCCTGACTTTC
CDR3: CASSFWGIGGTRGANVLTF

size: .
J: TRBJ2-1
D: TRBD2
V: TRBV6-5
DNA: TGTGCCAGCAGGGGACTAGCGGGAGAAGGGTACAATGAGCAGTTCTTC
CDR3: CASRGLAGEGYNEQFF

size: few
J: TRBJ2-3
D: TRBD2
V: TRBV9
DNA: TGTGCCAGCAGCCCCGGGACTAGCGGGATGGTAGATACGCAGTATTTT
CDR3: CASSPGTSGMVDTQYF

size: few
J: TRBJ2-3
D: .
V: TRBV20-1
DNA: TGCAGTGCACCCCTCCCAACAGATACGCAGTATTTT
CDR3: CSAPLPTDTQYF

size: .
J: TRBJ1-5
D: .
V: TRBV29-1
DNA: TGCAGCGTGCTGGGGTGGGGAGGGACCCAGCATTTT
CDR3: CSVLGWGGTQHF

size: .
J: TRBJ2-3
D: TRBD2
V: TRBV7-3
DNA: TGTGCCAGCAGCTTAGAGGCTAGCGGGTTGCAGTATTTT
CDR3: CASSLEASGLQYF

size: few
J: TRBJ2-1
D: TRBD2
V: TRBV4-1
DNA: TGCGCCAGCAGCCAGAGGACTAGCGATTACAATGAGCAGTTCTTC
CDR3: CASSQRTSDYNEQFF

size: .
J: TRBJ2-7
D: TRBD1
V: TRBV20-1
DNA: TGCAGTGCCGGAGACGGGACAGGGACAAACGAGCAGTACTTC
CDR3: CSAGDGTGTNEQYF

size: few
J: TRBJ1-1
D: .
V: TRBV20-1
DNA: TGCAGTGCTTGTTTGGGGACGGCAGGGAAGGGTGAAGCTTTCTTT
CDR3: CSACLGTAGKGEAFF

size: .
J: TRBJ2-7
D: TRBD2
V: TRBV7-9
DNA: TGTGCCAGCAGCTCCCTAGCGGGGGCCTCCTACGAGCAGTACTTC
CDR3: CASSSLAGASYEQYF

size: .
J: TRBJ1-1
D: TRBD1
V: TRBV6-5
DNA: TGTGCCAGCAGCAGGGGGATAAATGAAGCTTTCTTT
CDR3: CASSRGINEAFF

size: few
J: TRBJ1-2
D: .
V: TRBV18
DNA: TGTGCCAGCTCACCCGAGGACAGCTATGGCTACACCTTC
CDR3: CASSPEDSYGYTF

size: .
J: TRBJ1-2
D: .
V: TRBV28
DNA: TGTGCCAGCAGTTTATTGGGCTATGGCTACACCTTC
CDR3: CASSLLGYGYTF

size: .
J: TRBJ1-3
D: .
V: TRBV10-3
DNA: TGTGCCAGCGAACAGGGAGGTGGAAACACCATATATTTT
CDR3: CASEQGGGNTIYF

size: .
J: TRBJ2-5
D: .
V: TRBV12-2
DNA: TGTGCAAGTCGCTTAGCGCCGGGGGAGACCCAGTACTTC
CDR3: CASRLAPGETQYF

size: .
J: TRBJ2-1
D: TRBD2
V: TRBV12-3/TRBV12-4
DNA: TGTGCCAGCAACAGACTAGCGGGAGATGAGCAGTTCTTC
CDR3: CASNRLAGDEQFF

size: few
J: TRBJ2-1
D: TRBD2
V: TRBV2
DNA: TGTGCCAGCAACCCGGGACTAGCTTCCTACAATGAGCAGTTCTTC
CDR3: CASNPGLASYNEQFF

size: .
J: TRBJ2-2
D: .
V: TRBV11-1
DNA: TGTGCCAGCAGCTGGATTCGGGACCCCCCGGGCGGGGAGCTGTTTTTT
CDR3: CASSWIRDPPGGELFF

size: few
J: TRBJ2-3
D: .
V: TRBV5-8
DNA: TGTGCCAGCAGCTTCCAGGTCACAGATACGCAGTATTTT
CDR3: CASSFQVTDTQYF

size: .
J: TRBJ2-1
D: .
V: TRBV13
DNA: TGTGCCAGCAGCTTAGATAGGGCGAGTGGCTCCTACAATGAGCAGTTCTTC
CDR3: CASSLDRASGSYNEQFF

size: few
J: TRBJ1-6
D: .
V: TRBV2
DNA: TGTGCCAGCAGTGAGGGAGGGGTCTCACCCCTCCACTTT
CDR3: CASSEGGVSPLHF

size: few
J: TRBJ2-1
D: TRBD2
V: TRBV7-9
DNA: TGTGCCAGCAGCCTTAGCGGGACTCGAGTGAAGCAGTTCTTC
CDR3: CASSLSGTRVKQFF

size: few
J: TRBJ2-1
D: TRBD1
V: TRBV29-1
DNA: TGCAGCGTCGCAGACAGGGTTTCTAACAATGAGCAGTTCTTC
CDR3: CSVADRVSNNEQFF